What follows are 17 T cell receptor beta chains derived from one specimen sequenced in a study of T cell responses to AZD1222 COVID-19 vaccine. Libraries were prepared by immunoSEQ multiplex PCR; TCRdb keeps only in-frame clonotypes and omits some of them. The table lists under 150,000 clones, 88% of them singletons. The sequencing used peripheral blood, collected on day 0 of AZD1222 vaccination. The source of these receptors is an adult in good health.

The chain joins TRBV6-5 to TRBJ1-2; the match to TRBD1 covers 8 bases. The length of the CDR3 is 14 residues. Germline values: CDR1 MNHEY, CDR2 SVGAGI. V trimming: 2 bases; J trimming: 6 bases; junction bases outside the gene matches: 5. As DNA, the CDR3 is TGTGCCAGCAGTTACGAAGACAGGGGAAATGGCTACACCTTC. This codes for CASSYEDRGNGYTF.

V usage is TRBV2 and J usage is TRBJ1-1; 8 positions match TRBD1. The V gene's germline CDR1 is SNHLY and CDR2 FYNNEI. The trim removed 8 bases at V and 0 bases at J, leaving 14 bases unmatched. The CDR3 is 17 amino acids. CDR3 coding DNA: TGTGCCAGCTCTGAGACAGGGGCTGTAACGATGAACACTGAAGCTTTCTTT. It specifies CASSETGAVTMNTEAFF.

The chain joins TRBV3-1 (or the pseudogene TRBV3-2) to TRBJ2-3; 8 bases map to TRBD2. Germline assignment: CDR1 LGHDT and CDR2 YNNKEL (reference sequence). This CDR3 spans 15 amino acids. Trimming took 3 bases from V and 2 from J; bases not matched to a gene: 4. The CDR3 nucleotides read TGTGCCAGCAGCCACCCGGGGGGGTACACAGATACGCAGTATTTT. Translating gives CASSHPGGYTDTQYF.

This clone was detected only once. The CDR3 DNA reads TGTGCCAGCAGCTCCCCCCCCGGAGCAGGGGCTGGAAACACCATATATTTT. Translated: CASSSPPGAGAGNTIYF. The chain has TRBV7-2 and TRBJ1-3, with a weak D call TRBD1 (6 bases). V lost 4 bases to trimming and J lost 2 bases, with 18 bases between them. This CDR3 has 17 amino acids. Germline CDR1 is SGHTA and CDR2 is FQGNSA.

V and J are TRBV9 and TRBJ2-1, with a possible D match to TRBD2 (5 bases). This CDR3 region has 15 residues. Germline-derived CDR1 and CDR2 are SGDLS and YYNGEE. Trimming stripped 4 bases from V and 3 bases from J, with 14 bases between. Here the CDR3 reads CASSPRDTVYNEQFF. CDR3 nucleotide sequence: TGTGCCAGCAGCCCGAGGGATACCGTCTACAATGAGCAGTTCTTC.

J is TRBJ1-4 and V is TRBV30; D may be TRBD1 (6 bases). The CDR3 is made up of 12 amino acids. V lost 3 bases to trimming and J lost 4 bases, with 6 bases between them. CDR1 and CDR2 from the germline V gene are GTSNPN and SVGIG (reference sequence). CDR3 coding DNA: TGTGCCTGGAGACAGGGTAATGAAAAACTGTTTTTT. It encodes CAWRQGNEKLFF. The full variable domain, rest sourced from reference TRBV30 and TRBJ1-4, is SQTIHQWPATLVQPVGSPLSLECTVEGTSNPNLYWYRQAAGRGLQLLFYSVGIGQISSEVPQNLSASRPQDRQFILSSKKLLLSDSGFYLCAWRQGNEKLFFGSGTQLSVL.

This chain joins TRBV7-9 and TRBJ1-2; no clear D gene. The CDR3 totals 13 residues. Germline CDR1 SEHNR, CDR2 FQNEAQ (reference sequence). With 1 base removed from V and 6 bases from J, the gap between germline ends came to 9 bases. DNA for the CDR3: TGTGCCAGCAGCTTAGGTCCAGTTAATGGCTACACCTTC. This gives the protein CASSLGPVNGYTF.

The chain has TRBV6-5 and TRBJ2-7; TRBD2 might be the D (6 bases). V lost 2 bases and J lost 2, with 13 bases in between. The CDR3 runs 15 residues. CDR1 and CDR2 from the germline V gene are MNHEY and SVGAGI. CDR3 region: CASSYTIADPYEQYF. The CDR3 nucleotides are TGTGCCAGCAGTTACACGATAGCGGATCCCTACGAGCAGTACTTC.

This chain joins TRBV20-1 and TRBJ1-2; D gene ambiguous. The germline V gene has CDR1 DFQATT and CDR2 SNEGSKA (reference sequence). V gave up 3 bases and J gave up 6 bases, with 5 bases separating them. This CDR3 spans 10 amino acids. CDR3 amino acids: CSASTDGYTF. CDR3 bases: TGCAGTGCTAGTACGGATGGCTACACCTTC.

The V and J genes are TRBV7-9 and TRBJ2-7; TRBD1 agrees at 7 bases. Germline-derived CDR1 and CDR2 are SEHNR and FQNEAQ (reference sequence). CDR3 length: 15 residues. J lost 6 bases, V lost 3 bases, and 11 bases had no gene match. The CDR3 DNA is TGTGCCAGCAGCTTTCTCCTTGGACAGGTGGCCGAGCAGTACTTC. Translation gives CASSFLLGQVAEQYF.

J is TRBJ1-1 and V is TRBV7-9, with unresolved D. The germline gives CDR1 SEHNR, CDR2 FQNEAQ (reference sequence). The length of the CDR3 is 13 residues. The germline V and J ends were trimmed by 6 bases and 6 bases, with 14 bases remaining between them. CDR3 DNA sequence: TGTGCCAGCAGGCTGGCGGGTCTCGCTGAAGCTTTCTTT. Translating it yields CASRLAGLAEAFF. The full variable domain, with the rest looked up from reference TRBV7-9 and TRBJ1-1, is DTGVSQNPRHKITKRGQNVTFRCDPISEHNRLYWYRQTLGQGPEFLTYFQNEAQLEKSRLLSDRFSAERPKGSFSTLEIQRTEQGDSAMYLCASRLAGLAEAFFGQGTRLTVV.

This chain connects TRBV10-1 to TRBJ2-1; D uncertain. Germline V CDR1 and CDR2: WNHNN, SYGVQD (reference sequence). The CDR3 sequence is 13 residues long. Trimming pared 10 bases from V and 2 bases from J, leaving 12 bases between. CDR3 nucleotide sequence: TGCGCCATGCTAGTGCATACCTACAATGAGCAGTTCTTC. Its translation: CAMLVHTYNEQFF.

About this clone: A read error may account for a junction end that differs from germline. The chain joins TRBV7-7 to TRBJ2-3; D perhaps matches TRBD1 (6 bases). The CDR3 loop spans 15 amino acids. The V gene's germline CDR1 is SSHAT and CDR2 FNYEAQ (reference sequence). CDR3 region: CASSPTGLSTDTQYF. CDR3 sequence (DNA): TGTGCTAGCAGCCCTACAGGGCTAAGCACAGATACGCAGTATTTT.

CDR3: CASSWGQGARYEQYF. CDR3 DNA: TGTGCCAGCAGCTGGGGACAGGGGGCTAGGTACGAGCAGTACTTC. The V call is TRBV5-5, the J call TRBJ2-7; the match to TRBD1 covers 12 bases. Germline trimming cut 3 bases from V and 4 bases from J; bases unmatched to any gene: 5. CDR3 length: 15 amino acids. Germline CDR1 and CDR2: SGHKS and YYEKEE (reference sequence).

The CDR3 DNA follows: TGCGCCAGCAGCTTGGGCCTCGGGACGGTCTCAACTAATGAAAAACTGTTTTTT. Residues: CASSLGLGTVSTNEKLFF. The chain joins TRBV5-1 to TRBJ1-4; tentative D call: TRBD1 (5 bases). The CDR3 has 18 residues. From germline, CDR1 is SGHRS and CDR2 YFSETQ. The germline V and J ends were trimmed by 0 bases and 0 bases, with 15 bases remaining between them.

The rearrangement joins TRBV12-3 or TRBV12-4 to TRBJ1-6; D is uncertain. This CDR3 region has 13 residues. Trimming removed 8 bases from V and 7 bases from J, with 12 bases in between. The CDR3 loop is CASVLSGNSPLHF. As DNA, the CDR3 is TGTGCCAGCGTTCTTTCGGGGAATTCACCCCTCCACTTT.

V usage is TRBV27 and J usage is TRBJ2-7, with 7 bases lining up with TRBD1. This CDR3 comprises 13 residues. Trimming at V came to 6 bases and at J to 3 bases, leaving 5 bases not matched to a gene. Germline V gene data show CDR1 as MNHEY and CDR2 as SMNVEV (reference sequence). CDR3: CASRATGRYEQYF. DNA of the CDR3: TGTGCCAGCAGAGCGACAGGGCGCTACGAGCAGTACTTC.